This T cell receptor beta chain stems from a study of glioma-infiltrating T cells after dendritic cell vaccination. Study context: The vaccine used monocyte-derived dendritic cells pulsed overnight with autologous tumor lysate. Findings and limits, study-wide: Longer survival after dendritic cell vaccination followed higher pretreatment TIL content.

The CDR3 is 15 residues long. Germline values: CDR1 SGDLS, CDR2 YYNGEE. V dropped 0 bases and J dropped 1 base, with 10 bases sitting between them. In regard to this clone: As yet, its antigen is unknown.

Time point in this sample: after dendritic cell vaccination, including at tumor progression/relapse. The table came from immunoSEQ multiplex PCR; TCRdb's copy has only in-frame clones and leaves some out. The sample has approximately 50,000 clones, about 88% seen once; the top ten hold around 5%. V and J are TRBV9 and TRBJ1-1, with D possibly matching TRBD1 (5 bases). The clonotype originates from a human donor with glioblastoma. Sequences were derived from blood, sampled after dendritic cell vaccination. The CDR3 is CASSVGGGGNTEAFF. Here the CDR3 DNA reads TGTGCCAGCAGCGTAGGGGGGGGAGGGAACACTGAAGCTTTCTTT.